This T cell receptor beta chain stems from a study of regulatory T cells in long-lasting Graves disease. V was pared by 4 bases and J by 8 bases, with 14 bases between. This CDR3 has 13 amino acids. Germline V gene sequence: CDR1 LGHDT, CDR2 YNNKEL (reference sequence). Through Arm-PCR of CDR3 regions and iRepertoire HTBI primers, TCR beta libraries were built. Each CDR3 protein gets one entry after TCRdb re-called the multiplex PCR reads with MiXCR. Found here are 400,000 to 600,000 distinct CDR3 sequences, roughly 21% of them singletons; the top ten hold roughly 7.7%. Overall study results and limits: TRBV28, TRBJ1-2 and TRBJ2-5 emerged as the favored segments in persistent disease. Patients with persistent disease shared under 3,500 public clonotypes, outpacing the approximately 920 shared by new patients. Persistent Graves' disease cases displayed lower TCR diversity than newly diagnosed ones.

The sample's time point: persistent/refractory GD, antithyroid drugs over 5 years with positive TRAb. Preparation of the TCR library used RNA extracted from PBMCs. American Thyroid Association guidelines defined Graves' disease diagnosis. This clonotype was counted many times. Its antigen is still unknown. The sequence was collected from a female donor with Graves disease. The chain links TRBV3-1 to TRBJ1-2; D is possibly TRBD1 (6 bases). Sequenced material: peripheral blood mononuclear cells (PBMCs), taken when the disease was refractory, from a patient treated with antithyroid drugs. The DNA for the CDR3 is TGTGCCAGCAGCCCCCGCGAGGGGGGGGGCTACACCTTC. Protein product: CASSPREGGGYTF. The variable domain in full, with the rest retrieved from reference TRBV3-1 and TRBJ1-2, is DTAVSQTPKYLVTQMGNDKSIKCEQNLGHDTMYWYKQDSKKFLKIMFSYNNKELIINETVPNRFSPKSPDKAHLNLHINSLELGDSAVYFCASSPREGGGYTFGSGTRLTVV.